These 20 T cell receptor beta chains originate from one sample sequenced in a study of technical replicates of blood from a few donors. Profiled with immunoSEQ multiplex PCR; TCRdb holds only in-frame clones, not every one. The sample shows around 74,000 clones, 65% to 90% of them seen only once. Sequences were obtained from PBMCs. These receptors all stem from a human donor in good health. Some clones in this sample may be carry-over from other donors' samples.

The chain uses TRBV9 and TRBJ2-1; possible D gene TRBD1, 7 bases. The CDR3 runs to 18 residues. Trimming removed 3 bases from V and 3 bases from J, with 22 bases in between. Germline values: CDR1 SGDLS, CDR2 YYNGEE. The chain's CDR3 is CASSEAKNQGGIYNEQFF. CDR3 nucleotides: TGTGCCAGCAGCGAGGCGAAAAACCAGGGGGGAATCTACAATGAGCAGTTCTTC.

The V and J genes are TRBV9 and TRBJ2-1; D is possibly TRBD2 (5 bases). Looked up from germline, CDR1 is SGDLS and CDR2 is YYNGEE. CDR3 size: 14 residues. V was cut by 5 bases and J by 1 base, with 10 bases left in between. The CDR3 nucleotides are TGTGCCAGCAGTCACGGGGTATCCTACAATGAGCAGTTCTTC. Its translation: CASSHGVSYNEQFF.

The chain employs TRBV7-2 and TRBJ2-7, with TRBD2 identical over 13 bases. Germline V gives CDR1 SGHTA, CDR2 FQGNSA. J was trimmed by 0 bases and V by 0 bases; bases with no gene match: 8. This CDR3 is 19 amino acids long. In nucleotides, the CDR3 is TGTGCCAGCAGCTTAGCCTCCGGGACTAGCGGGGTTAGCTCCTACGAGCAGTACTTC. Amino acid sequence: CASSLASGTSGVSSYEQYF.

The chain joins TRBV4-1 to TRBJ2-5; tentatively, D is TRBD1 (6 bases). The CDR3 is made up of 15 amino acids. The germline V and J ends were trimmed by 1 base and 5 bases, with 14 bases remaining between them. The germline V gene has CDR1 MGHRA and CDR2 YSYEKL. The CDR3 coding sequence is TGCGCCAGCAGCCAAGGGGCAGGGGTCGGGGAGACCCAGTACTTC. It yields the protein CASSQGAGVGETQYF.

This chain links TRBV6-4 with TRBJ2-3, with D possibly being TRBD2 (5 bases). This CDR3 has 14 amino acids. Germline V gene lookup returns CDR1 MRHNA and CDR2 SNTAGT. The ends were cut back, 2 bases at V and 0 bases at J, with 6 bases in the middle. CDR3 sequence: CASSDGESTDTQYF. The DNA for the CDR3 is TGTGCCAGCAGTGACGGGGAGAGCACAGATACGCAGTATTTT.

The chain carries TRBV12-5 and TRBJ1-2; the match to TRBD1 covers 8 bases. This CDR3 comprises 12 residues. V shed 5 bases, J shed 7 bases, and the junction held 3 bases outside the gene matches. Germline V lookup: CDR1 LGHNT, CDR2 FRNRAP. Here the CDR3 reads CASGRQGSGYTF. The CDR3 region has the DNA TGTGCTAGTGGTCGACAGGGGTCTGGCTACACCTTC.

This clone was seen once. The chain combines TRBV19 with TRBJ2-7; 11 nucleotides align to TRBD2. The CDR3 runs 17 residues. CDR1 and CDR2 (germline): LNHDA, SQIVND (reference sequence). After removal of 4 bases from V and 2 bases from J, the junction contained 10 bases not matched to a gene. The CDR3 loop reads CASSTTFGTSGAYEQYF. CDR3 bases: TGTGCCAGTAGTACCACATTCGGGACTAGCGGAGCCTACGAGCAGTACTTC.

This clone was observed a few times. The CDR3 sequence is CAIPGRGMGTGELFF. DNA of the CDR3: TGTGCCATCCCGGGCCGGGGGATGGGCACCGGGGAGCTGTTTTTT. This sequence joins TRBV10-3 and TRBJ2-2; perhaps TRBD2 as D (6 bases). The CDR3 consists of 15 residues. Germline V gene lookup returns CDR1 ENHRY and CDR2 SYGVKD. V dropped 8 bases and J dropped 4 bases, with 17 bases sitting between them.

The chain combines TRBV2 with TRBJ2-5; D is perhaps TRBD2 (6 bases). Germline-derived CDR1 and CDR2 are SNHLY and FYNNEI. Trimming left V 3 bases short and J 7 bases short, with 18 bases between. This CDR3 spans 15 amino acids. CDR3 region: CASSDLRGGPGTQYF. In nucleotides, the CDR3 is TGTGCCAGCAGTGACTTGCGGGGAGGTCCGGGGACCCAGTACTTC.

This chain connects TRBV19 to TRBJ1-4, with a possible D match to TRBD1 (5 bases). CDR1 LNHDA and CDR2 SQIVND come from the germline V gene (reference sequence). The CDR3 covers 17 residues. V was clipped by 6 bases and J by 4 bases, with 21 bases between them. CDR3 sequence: CASSQRGFRGINEKLFF. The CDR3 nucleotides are TGTGCCAGTAGCCAAAGGGGCTTTCGGGGGATTAATGAAAAACTGTTTTTT.

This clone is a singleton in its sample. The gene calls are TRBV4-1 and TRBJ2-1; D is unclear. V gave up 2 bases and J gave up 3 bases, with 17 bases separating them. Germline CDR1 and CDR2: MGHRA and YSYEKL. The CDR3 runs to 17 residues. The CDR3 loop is CASSQRLGLGLYNEQFF. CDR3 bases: TGCGCCAGCAGCCAAAGATTGGGCCTTGGCCTCTACAATGAGCAGTTCTTC.

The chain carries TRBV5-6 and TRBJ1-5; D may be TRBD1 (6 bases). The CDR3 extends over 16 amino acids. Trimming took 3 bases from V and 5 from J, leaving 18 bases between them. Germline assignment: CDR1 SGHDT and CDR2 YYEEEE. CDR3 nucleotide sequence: TGTGCCAGCAGCTCATTCTACAGGGTTAAGGATCAGCCCCAGCATTTT. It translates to CASSSFYRVKDQPQHF.

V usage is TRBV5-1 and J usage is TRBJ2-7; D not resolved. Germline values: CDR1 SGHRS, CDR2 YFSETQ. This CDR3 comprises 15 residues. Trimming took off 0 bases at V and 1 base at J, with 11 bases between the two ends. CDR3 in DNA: TGCGCCAGCAGCTTGGATCCCTCGAGGTCCTACGAGCAGTACTTC. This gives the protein CASSLDPSRSYEQYF.

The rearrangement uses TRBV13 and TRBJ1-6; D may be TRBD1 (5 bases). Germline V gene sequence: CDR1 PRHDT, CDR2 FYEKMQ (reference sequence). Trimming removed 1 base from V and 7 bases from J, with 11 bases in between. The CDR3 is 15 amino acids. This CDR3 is CASSLASNRNSPLHF. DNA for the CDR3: TGTGCCAGCAGCTTAGCTTCGAACAGGAATTCACCCCTCCACTTT.

Written as DNA, the CDR3 is TGCGCCAGCAGCCAAGAGGTCCTAGCGGGCACAGATACGCAGTATTTT. Its translation: CASSQEVLAGTDTQYF. V usage is TRBV4-3 and J usage is TRBJ2-3; TRBD2 agrees at 7 bases. The CDR3 totals 16 residues. The ends lost 0 bases at V and 1 base at J; junction bases unmatched: 4. Per germline, CDR1 LGHNA and CDR2 YSLEER.

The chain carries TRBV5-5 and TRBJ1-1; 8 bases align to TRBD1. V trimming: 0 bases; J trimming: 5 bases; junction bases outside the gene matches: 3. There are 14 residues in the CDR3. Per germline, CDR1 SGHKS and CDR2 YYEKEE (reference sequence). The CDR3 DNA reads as TGTGCCAGCAGCTTGGTTGGACAGGGAACTGAAGCTTTCTTT. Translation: CASSLVGQGTEAFF.

CDR3: CASSPTPPMVHYNEQFF. In nucleotides, the CDR3 is TGCGCCAGCAGCCCCACCCCGCCGATGGTACACTACAATGAGCAGTTCTTC. The V gene is TRBV4-1, the J gene TRBJ2-1; D is unresolved. CDR1 is MGHRA, CDR2 YSYEKL, per germline. The germline V and J ends were trimmed by 4 bases and 3 bases, with 19 bases remaining between them. CDR3 length: 17 residues.

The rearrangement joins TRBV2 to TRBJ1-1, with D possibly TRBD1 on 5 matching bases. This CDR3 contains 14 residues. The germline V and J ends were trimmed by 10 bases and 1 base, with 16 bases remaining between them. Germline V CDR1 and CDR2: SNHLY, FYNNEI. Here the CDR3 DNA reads TGTGCCACCGGCAGGGCGAAACAGAACACTGAAGCTTTCTTT. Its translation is CATGRAKQNTEAFF.

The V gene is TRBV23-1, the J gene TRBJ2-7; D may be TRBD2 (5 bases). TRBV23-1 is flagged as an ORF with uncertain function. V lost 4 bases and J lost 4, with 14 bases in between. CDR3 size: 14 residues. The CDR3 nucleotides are TGCGCCAGCAGTCGAGCGGAAAGATTTTACGAGCAGTACTTC. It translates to CASSRAERFYEQYF.

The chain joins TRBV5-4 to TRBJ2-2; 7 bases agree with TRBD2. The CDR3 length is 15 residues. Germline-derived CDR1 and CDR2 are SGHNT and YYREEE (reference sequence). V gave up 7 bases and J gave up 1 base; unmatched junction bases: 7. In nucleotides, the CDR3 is TGTGCCAGCGGGCTGGGGGGGGTGAACACCGGGGAGCTGTTTTTT. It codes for CASGLGGVNTGELFF.